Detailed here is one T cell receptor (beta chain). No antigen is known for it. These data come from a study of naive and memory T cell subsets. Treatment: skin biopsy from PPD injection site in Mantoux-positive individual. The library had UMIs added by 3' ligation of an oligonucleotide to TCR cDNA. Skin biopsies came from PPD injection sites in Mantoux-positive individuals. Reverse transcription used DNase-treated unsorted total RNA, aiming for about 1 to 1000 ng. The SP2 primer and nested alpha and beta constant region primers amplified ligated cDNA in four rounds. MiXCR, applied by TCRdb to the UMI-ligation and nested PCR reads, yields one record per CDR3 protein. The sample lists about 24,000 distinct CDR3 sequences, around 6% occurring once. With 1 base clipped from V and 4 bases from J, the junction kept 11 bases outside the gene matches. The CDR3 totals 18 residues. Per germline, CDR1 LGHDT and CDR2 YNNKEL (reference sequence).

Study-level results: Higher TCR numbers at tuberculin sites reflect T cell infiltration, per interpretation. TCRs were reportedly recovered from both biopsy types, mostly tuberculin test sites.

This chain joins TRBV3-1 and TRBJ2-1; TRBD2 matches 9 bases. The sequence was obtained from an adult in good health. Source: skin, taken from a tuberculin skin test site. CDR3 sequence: CASSQVSGSALTYNEQFF. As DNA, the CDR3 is TGTGCCAGCAGCCAAGTTAGCGGGAGTGCCCTTACTTACAATGAGCAGTTCTTC.